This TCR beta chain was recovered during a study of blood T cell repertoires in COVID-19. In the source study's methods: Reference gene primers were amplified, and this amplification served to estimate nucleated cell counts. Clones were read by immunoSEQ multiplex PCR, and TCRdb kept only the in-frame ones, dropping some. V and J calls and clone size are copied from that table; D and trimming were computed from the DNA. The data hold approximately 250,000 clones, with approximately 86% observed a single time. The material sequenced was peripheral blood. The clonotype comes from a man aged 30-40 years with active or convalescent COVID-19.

DNA for the CDR3: TGTGCCAGCTTACTACAGGAAAACACTGAAGCTTTCTTT. Residues: CASLLQENTEAFF. The chain links TRBV18 to TRBJ1-1, with a weak D call TRBD1 (5 bases). Germline CDR1 and CDR2: KGHSH and LQKENI. CDR3 size: 13 residues. The V end lost 7 bases, the J end lost 2 bases, and 11 bases lay between the germline ends.